These 8 T cell receptor beta chains were all obtained from the same sample, sequenced in a study of T cell responses to AZD1222 COVID-19 vaccine. Libraries were prepared by immunoSEQ multiplex PCR; TCRdb keeps only in-frame clonotypes and omits some of them. The profile shows tens of thousands of clones, about 85% of them singletons. This specimen consisted of peripheral blood, obtained on day 0 of AZD1222 vaccination. The receptors were gathered from an adult in good health.

The rearrangement joins TRBV20-1 to TRBJ1-1, with TRBD1 as a possible D gene (5 bases). Germline assignment: CDR1 DFQATT and CDR2 SNEGSKA (reference sequence). The V end was cut by 3 bases, the J end by 5 bases, with 7 bases between. CDR3 size: 11 residues. CDR3 loop: CSARRQTEAFF. The CDR3 DNA is TGCAGTGCTAGGAGACAGACTGAAGCTTTCTTT.

The V and J genes are TRBV7-9 and TRBJ1-1; the match to TRBD1 covers 8 bases. The CDR3 runs 16 residues. V shed 5 bases and J 7 bases; nucleotides not matched to a gene: 15. Germline lookup yields CDR1 SEHNR and CDR2 FQNEAQ (reference sequence). The CDR3 DNA follows: TGTGCCAGCAGCCTAGGCGGCAGGGGGCTACGAATTGAAGCTTTCTTT. It encodes CASSLGGRGLRIEAFF.

This clone was observed once. The chain employs TRBV3-1 (or the pseudogene TRBV3-2) and TRBJ1-6, with a tentative D call TRBD1 (5 bases). The CDR3 is 12 residues long. Deletions cut 6 bases from V and 7 bases from J, with 7 bases between. The germline CDR1 and CDR2 sequences are LGHDT and YNNKEL (reference sequence). The CDR3: CASRDRNSPLHF. The CDR3 DNA follows: TGTGCCAGCAGAGACAGAAATTCACCCCTCCACTTT.

The chain is built from TRBV14 and TRBJ1-2; unclear D gene. Germline values: CDR1 SGHDN, CDR2 FVKESK. Trimming cost V 4 bases and J 4 bases, with 10 bases left between them. This CDR3 spans 13 amino acids. The CDR3 sequence: CASSPIRSYGYTF. In DNA, the CDR3 is TGTGCCAGCAGCCCCATCCGCAGCTATGGCTACACCTTC.

This chain connects TRBV28 to TRBJ2-5; 10 bases align to TRBD1. The CDR3 contains 15 residues. Germline trimming cut 5 bases from V and 2 bases from J; bases unmatched to any gene: 5. Per the germline V gene, CDR1 is MDHEN and CDR2 is SYDVKM. Written as DNA, the CDR3 is TGTGCCAGCAGTCCCGGGACAGGGGATCAAGAGACCCAGTACTTC. Protein product: CASSPGTGDQETQYF. Full variable domain (remainder filled in from reference TRBV28 and TRBJ2-5): DVKVTQSSRYLVKRTGEKVFLECVQDMDHENMFWYRQDPGLGLRLIYFSYDVKMKEKGDIPEGYSVSREKKERFSLILESASTNQTSMYLCASSPGTGDQETQYFGPGTRLLVL.

The chain carries TRBV7-9 and TRBJ2-3; tentatively, D is TRBD1 or TRBD2 (5 bases each). CDR1 and CDR2 (germline): SEHNR, FQNEAQ (reference sequence). The CDR3 has 14 amino acids. With 1 base removed from V and 5 bases from J, the gap between germline ends came to 10 bases. The CDR3 spells CASSLGGKLDTQYF. CDR3 sequence (DNA): TGTGCCAGCAGCTTAGGGGGGAAGTTAGATACGCAGTATTTT.

The rearrangement joins TRBV5-1 to TRBJ1-5; the D gene is possibly TRBD1 (5 bases). Trimming took off 4 bases at V and 5 bases at J, with 10 bases between the two ends. This CDR3 contains 13 residues. Germline CDR1 SGHRS, CDR2 YFSETQ. CDR3 sequence (DNA): TGCGCCAGCAGCAGCGGGGGTGATCAGCCCCAGCATTTT. As protein: CASSSGGDQPQHF.

V gene TRBV7-9 combines with J gene TRBJ1-2; 10 bases are shared with TRBD1. Germline CDR1 SEHNR, CDR2 FQNEAQ (reference sequence). This CDR3 is built from 16 residues. V shed 7 bases and J 0 bases; nucleotides not matched to a gene: 8. This CDR3 reads CASNLGQGTTNYGYTF. The CDR3 bases are TGTGCCAGCAACTTGGGACAGGGGACCACTAACTATGGCTACACCTTC. The variable domain in full, completed from reference TRBV7-9 and TRBJ1-2, reads DTGVSQNPRHKITKRGQNVTFRCDPISEHNRLYWYRQTLGQGPEFLTYFQNEAQLEKSRLLSDRFSAERPKGSFSTLEIQRTEQGDSAMYLCASNLGQGTTNYGYTFGSGTRLTVV.